This TCR beta chain derives from a study of OX40 agonist ivuxolimab in advanced cancers. Clones were sequenced by immunoSEQ multiplex PCR, and TCRdb holds only the in-frame ones, with some missing. The sample contains roughly 39,000 clones, 85% to 90% of which appear only once. This material consisted of CD4+ or CD8+ T cells sorted from blood, taken in a trial of the OX40 agonist ivuxolimab. This receptor was taken from an adult with an advanced solid tumor such as melanoma, head and neck, liver or kidney cancer.

The CDR3 DNA is TGTGCCAGTAGTAAGCTAGCGGGAGGGCGCTACAATGAGCAGTTCTTC. This translates into CASSKLAGGRYNEQFF. The V gene is TRBV19, the J gene TRBJ2-1, with TRBD2 matching 12 bases. This CDR3 region has 16 residues. CDR1 and CDR2 (germline): LNHDA, SQIVND (reference sequence). Trimming at V came to 4 bases and at J to 3 bases, leaving 4 bases not matched to a gene.